These T cell receptor beta chains were read from a single sample in a study of CD8+ T cells in alopecia areata. Here immunoSEQ multiplex PCR was the method, and the copy in TCRdb shows in-frame clones only, minus some. The sample holds some 160,000 clones; roughly 65% are singletons and the top ten take approximately 0.91%. Source: CD4+ T cells sorted from blood, taken at week 4, from a patient treated with tofacitinib. These receptors all come from a human donor with alopecia areata. The CDR3 runs from the conserved cysteine through the conserved F or W. Fields, in order: clone size, V gene, J gene, D gene, CDR3 protein, CDR3 DNA. D genes are given only for firm matches. Clone sizes are given selectively: once, few, many, or a class where the clone is expanded.

.	TRBV4-2	TRBJ2-5	.	CASSSYGDYRGTQYF	TGTGCCAGCAGCTCTTATGGTGACTACCGGGGAACCCAGTACTTC
.	TRBV10-3	TRBJ2-1	.	CAISESGGLNEQFF	TGTGCCATCAGTGAGTCGGGGGGACTCAATGAGCAGTTCTTC
.	TRBV29-1	TRBJ1-1	.	CSVAGTEAFF	TGCAGCGTGGCTGGGACTGAAGCTTTCTTT
.	TRBV14	TRBJ1-1	TRBD1	CASSPFPGQGRYTEAFF	TGTGCCAGCAGCCCCTTCCCGGGACAGGGGAGGTACACTGAAGCTTTCTTT
.	TRBV30	TRBJ1-2	TRBD1	CAWARDRGQVYTF	TGTGCCTGGGCCCGGGACAGGGGACAGGTCTACACCTTC
.	TRBV29-1	TRBJ2-5	.	CSVDRGAEETQYF	TGCAGCGTTGACAGGGGAGCTGAAGAGACCCAGTACTTC
.	TRBV6-6	TRBJ1-5	.	CASSYQGEQPQHF	TGTGCCAGCAGTTACCAGGGTGAACAGCCCCAGCATTTT
.	TRBV20-1	TRBJ1-1	.	CSARVRGQAFF	TGCAGTGCTAGAGTTAGGGGCCAAGCTTTCTTT
.	TRBV30	TRBJ2-5	TRBD2	CAWRGLAGKETQYF	TGTGCCTGGAGGGGACTAGCGGGGAAAGAGACCCAGTACTTC
.	TRBV7-8	TRBJ2-1	.	CASSPRRISANEQFF	TGTGCCAGCAGCCCCCGACGAATCTCGGCCAATGAGCAGTTCTTC
many	TRBV6-5	TRBJ2-7	.	CASSSRSSYEQYF	TGTGCCAGCAGTTCCCGTAGCTCCTACGAGCAGTACTTC
.	TRBV25-1	TRBJ2-5	.	CASSDSRSFLETQYF	TGTGCCAGCAGTGACTCTAGGAGCTTTTTGGAGACCCAGTACTTC
.	TRBV5-6	TRBJ2-7	.	CASSLKDSEQYF	TGTGCCAGCAGCTTGAAGGACAGTGAGCAGTACTTC
.	TRBV4-1	TRBJ1-1	.	CASSQEPTARGEAFF	TGCGCCAGCAGCCAAGAGCCGACCGCGCGGGGGGAAGCTTTCTTT
.	TRBV30	TRBJ1-4	.	CAWSVQSAGKLFF	TGTGCCTGGAGTGTACAGTCCGCTGGTAAACTGTTTTTT
.	TRBV4-1	TRBJ2-3	.	CASSQDGHRGSVTDTQYF	TGCGCCAGCAGCCAAGATGGGCATCGAGGCTCGGTCACAGATACGCAGTATTTT
few	TRBV29-1	TRBJ2-5	TRBD1	CSAQTGGETQYF	TGCAGCGCTCAGACAGGGGGGGAGACCCAGTACTTC
.	TRBV6-6	TRBJ1-5	.	CASSNRDGSNQPQHF	TGTGCCAGCAGTAACAGGGATGGGAGCAATCAGCCCCAGCATTTT
.	TRBV25-1	TRBJ1-1	.	CASSEWGAGTEAFF	TGTGCCAGCAGTGAATGGGGGGCCGGGACTGAAGCTTTCTTT
.	TRBV29-1	TRBJ2-5	TRBD2	CSCAGVGETQYF	TGTAGTTGTGCGGGGGTGGGAGAGACCCAGTACTTC
few	TRBV25-1	TRBJ1-1	.	CASSEFEGGTEAFF	TGTGCCAGCAGTGAATTCGAGGGGGGGACTGAAGCTTTCTTT
.	TRBV29-1	TRBJ1-2	.	CSVGGPSNYGYTF	TGCAGCGTAGGGGGGCCCTCTAACTATGGCTACACCTTC
.	TRBV30	TRBJ2-7	.	CAWIAPYEQYF	TGTGCCTGGATAGCCCCGTACGAGCAGTACTTC
.	TRBV29-1	TRBJ2-2	TRBD2	CSVASGGTGELFF	TGCAGCGTTGCTAGCGGGGGGACCGGGGAGCTGTTTTTT
.	TRBV9	TRBJ2-1	.	CASSVSGVYNEQFF	TGTGCCAGCAGCGTATCCGGGGTCTACAATGAGCAGTTCTTC
few	TRBV30	TRBJ2-7	.	CAWSLGDGREQYF	TGTGCCTGGAGTCTTGGGGACGGACGAGAGCAGTACTTC
.	TRBV5-1	TRBJ2-7	.	CASSLSGTSGEQYF	TGCGCCAGCAGCTTGTCGGGAACTTCTGGGGAGCAGTACTTC
.	TRBV29-1	TRBJ2-7	TRBD2	CSAGLASFEQYF	TGCAGCGCGGGACTAGCATCCTTCGAGCAGTACTTC